This T cell receptor (beta chain) was identified in a study of blood T cell repertoires in COVID-19. In germline, CDR1 is SGHAT, CDR2 FQNNGV. The CDR3 is 16 amino acids. Trimming removed 5 bases from V and 0 bases from J, with 17 bases in between. Each participant's cohort was designated according to participant-reported clinical history. TCRdb keeps only in-frame clones here, not all; method: immunoSEQ multiplex PCR. This sample has 320,000 or so clones, with 75% to 90% found just once. Sequencing was performed on PBMCs or T cells enriched from blood (not recorded which). This chain uses TRBV11-2 with TRBJ2-7; a weak D match, TRBD2 (6 bases). The receptor's source is a man in his sixties who had recovered from COVID-19. The chain's CDR3 is CASSPDAGTSSYEQYF. CDR3 nucleotide sequence: TGTGCCAGCAGCCCCGACGCGGGGACCAGCTCCTACGAGCAGTACTTC.